Listed below are T cell receptor beta chains from one sample, sequenced in a study of blood T cell repertoires in COVID-19. The protocol was immunoSEQ multiplex PCR, while the TCRdb copy is restricted to in-frame clones and leaves out a portion. The sample has over 200,000 clones, around 86% seen once. Sequenced material: peripheral blood. The receptors originated from a man aged 60 to 75 who had recovered from COVID-19. CDR3s leave out the opening cysteine and the closing phenylalanine or tryptophan.

>TRBJ2-2|12|TRBV27
ASSFWGLSGELF
>TRBJ2-1|13|TRBV29-1
SGRKLAGADNEQF
>TRBJ1-5|13|TRBV9
ASSAGGHSNQPQH
>TRBJ2-5|14|TRBV11-2
ASSSALAGQQETQY
>TRBJ1-1|13|TRBV18
ASSQLAGGGTEAF
>TRBJ2-1|13|TRBV6-5
ASSSPSGGNNEQF
>TRBJ2-5|13|TRBV28
ASSTPDGGPETQY
>TRBJ1-1|13|TRBV14
ASSQDLAGGRRAF
>TRBJ1-2|9|TRBV20-1
SAPTDYGYT
>TRBJ2-1|12|TRBV2
ASRLGLSYNEQF
>TRBJ2-3|11|TRBV19
ASGRPSTDTQY
>TRBJ2-5|12|TRBV5-1
ASSGSGQGATQY
>TRBJ1-2|13|TRBV5-1
ASRNVKGATFGYT
>TRBJ1-2|11|TRBV7-2
ASSPQGSGRYT
>TRBJ1-6|13|TRBV5-4
ASSSPGTGASPLH
>TRBJ2-2|13|TRBV5-4
ASSSGTMNTGELF
>TRBJ2-3|10|TRBV12-5
ASGAATDTQY
>TRBJ1-2|13|TRBV7-9
ASSLGQGVHYGYT
>TRBJ2-2|17|TRBV9
ASSGGGGRATLISGELF
>TRBJ2-7|15|TRBV7-9
ASSFSWAPSGSDEQY
>TRBJ1-1|14|TRBV7-9
ASSLSAGAGVTEAF
>TRBJ1-5|11|TRBV7-2
ASSFATDQPQH
>TRBJ2-5|13|TRBV6-6
ASSYATGGGETQY
>TRBJ1-2|13|TRBV29-1
SVATPGTGGNGYT
>TRBJ2-1|13|TRBV3-1/TRBV3-2
ASSQGGGRYNEQF
>TRBJ1-1|16|TRBV6-2/TRBV6-3
ASSYPTGTGLMNTEAF
>TRBJ1-1|10|TRBV15
ATSRGRIEAF
>TRBJ2-5|13|TRBV6-6
ASWSGTSGSQTQY
>TRBJ2-7|15|TRBV4-2
ASSQEVGAGPSYEQY
>TRBJ2-7|13|TRBV5-4
ASSLALAKSYEQY
>TRBJ2-7|11|TRBV11-1
ASSLARYSEQY
>TRBJ1-2|11|TRBV7-3
ASSLDRSYGYT
>TRBJ2-3|14|TRBV4-1
ASSPGGRDGTDTQY
>TRBJ2-7|13|TRBV2
ASRATSGGHYEQY
>TRBJ2-1|10|TRBV20-1
SASRGNNEQF
>TRBJ1-6|12|TRBV3-1/TRBV3-2
ASSQTGGNSPLH
>TRBJ1-1|13|TRBV19
ASSIPAGGDTEAF
>TRBJ1-1|12|TRBV9
ASSVDGVGTEAF
>TRBJ2-7|12|TRBV18
ASAYGQLTYEQY
>TRBJ2-1|9|TRBV30
AWTGSNEQF
>TRBJ2-3|10|TRBV2
ASSAEGGTQY
>TRBJ2-7|13|TRBV18
ASSPQRGAGYEQY